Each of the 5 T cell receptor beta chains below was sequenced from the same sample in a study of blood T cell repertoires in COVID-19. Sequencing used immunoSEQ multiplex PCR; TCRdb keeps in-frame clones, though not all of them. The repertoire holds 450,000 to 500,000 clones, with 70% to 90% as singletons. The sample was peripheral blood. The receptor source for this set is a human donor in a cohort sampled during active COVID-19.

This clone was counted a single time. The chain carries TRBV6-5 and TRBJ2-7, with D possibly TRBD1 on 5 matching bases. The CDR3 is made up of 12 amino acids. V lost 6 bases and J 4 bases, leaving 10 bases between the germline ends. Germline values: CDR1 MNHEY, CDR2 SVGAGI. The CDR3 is CASSRDRYEQYF. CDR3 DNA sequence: TGTGCCAGCAGCAGGGATCGTTACGAGCAGTACTTC.

The chain's CDR3 is CASSQGQYGYTF. In DNA form, the CDR3 reads TGTGCCAGCAGCCAAGGACAGTATGGCTACACCTTC. J is TRBJ1-2 and V is TRBV14; D is perhaps TRBD1 (5 bases). From germline, CDR1 is SGHDN and CDR2 FVKESK. Between the trimmed V and J ends, which lost 1 base and 5 bases, there was a span of 5 bases. The CDR3 consists of 12 residues.

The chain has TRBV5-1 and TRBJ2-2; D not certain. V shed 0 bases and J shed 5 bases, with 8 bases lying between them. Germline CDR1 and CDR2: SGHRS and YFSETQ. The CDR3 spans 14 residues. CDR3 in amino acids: CASSLEAPTGELFF. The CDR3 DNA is TGCGCCAGCAGCTTGGAAGCGCCTACCGGGGAGCTGTTTTTT.

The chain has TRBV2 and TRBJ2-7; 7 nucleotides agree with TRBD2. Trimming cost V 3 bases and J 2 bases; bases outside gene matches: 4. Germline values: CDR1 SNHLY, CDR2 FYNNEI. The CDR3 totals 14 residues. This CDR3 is CASSDPSGPYEQYF. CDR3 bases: TGTGCCAGCAGTGACCCTAGCGGACCCTACGAGCAGTACTTC.

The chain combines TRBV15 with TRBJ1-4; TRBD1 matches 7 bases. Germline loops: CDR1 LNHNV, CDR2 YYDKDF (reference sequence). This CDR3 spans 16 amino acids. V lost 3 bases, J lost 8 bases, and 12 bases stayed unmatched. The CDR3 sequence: CATSSDNRGTGEKLFF. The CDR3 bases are TGTGCCACCAGCAGTGATAACAGGGGAACTGGCGAAAAACTGTTTTTT. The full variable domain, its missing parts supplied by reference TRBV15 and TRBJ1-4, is DAMVIQNPRYQVTQFGKPVTLSCSQTLNHNVMYWYQQKSSQAPKLLFHYYDKDFNNEADTPDNFQSRRPNTSFCFLDIRSPGLGDTAMYLCATSSDNRGTGEKLFFGSGTQLSVL.